Listed here are 14 T cell receptor beta chains from one sample, sequenced in a study of cytomegalovirus exposure and HLA in healthy donors (dated by TCRdb to 2016 to 2017). Library preparation was by the immunoSEQ multiplex PCR assay. For the multiplex PCR, a mixture combining 60 forward primers for TCR Vbeta segments and 13 reverse primers for TCR Jbeta segments was used. The clones in this table, taken by TCRdb from immuneACCESS, are in-frame only. Not every clone is retained; where verified, under half of the shortfall comes from an unresolved V gene, and the cause of the rest is unknown. The sample yields fewer than 120,000 clones; approximately 83% were counted once. Of the sample, about 1.8% falls within the top ten clones. The specimen sequenced was PBMCs. The receptors were gathered from a man aged 35 to 55 in good health and CMV-seronegative.

DNA for the CDR3: TGTGCCAGCAGTTTGGGACAGGGGGCTGGGAACACTGAAGCTTTCTTT. It specifies CASSLGQGAGNTEAFF. The chain uses TRBV6-5 and TRBJ1-1, with 12 bases aligning to TRBD1. Germline V CDR1 and CDR2: MNHEY, SVGAGI. The CDR3 runs to 16 residues. V lost 4 bases, J lost 1 base, and 4 bases stayed unmatched.

V gene TRBV30 combines with J gene TRBJ2-1, with D unclear. Germline assignment: CDR1 GTSNPN and CDR2 SVGIG (reference sequence). The CDR3 length is 11 residues. Trimming removed 2 bases at V and 9 bases at J, with 8 bases between. The CDR3: CAWSSVSEQFF. CDR3 sequence (DNA): TGTGCCTGGAGTTCCGTGAGTGAGCAGTTCTTC. Combining the CDR3 with reference TRBV30 and TRBJ2-1 gives the whole variable domain SQTIHQWPATLVQPVGSPLSLECTVEGTSNPNLYWYRQAAGRGLQLLFYSVGIGQISSEVPQNLSASRPQDRQFILSSKKLLLSDSGFYLCAWSSVSEQFFGPGTRLTVL.

The gene calls are TRBV2 and TRBJ2-1; a weak D match, TRBD1 (5 bases). The CDR3 is 13 amino acids. The V end was cut by 5 bases, the J end by 5 bases, with 10 bases between. The germline CDR1 and CDR2 sequences are SNHLY and FYNNEI. The CDR3 spells CASSTGPNNEQFF. In DNA form, the CDR3 reads TGTGCCAGCAGTACAGGACCGAACAATGAGCAGTTCTTC.

This rearrangement joins TRBV5-6 to TRBJ1-2; D unclear. This CDR3 contains 12 residues. V gave up 4 bases and J gave up 3 bases, with 7 bases separating them. The germline CDR1 and CDR2 sequences are SGHDT and YYEEEE. CDR3 DNA sequence: TGTGCCAGCAGCGAGGGAGACTATGGCTACACCTTC. This gives the protein CASSEGDYGYTF.

The chain employs TRBV19 and TRBJ1-6, with 8 bases fitting TRBD1. Germline V lookup: CDR1 LNHDA, CDR2 SQIVND (reference sequence). The CDR3 length is 14 residues. The ends lost 6 bases at V and 11 bases at J; junction bases unmatched: 9. As DNA, the CDR3 is TGTGCCAGTAGGGCTGACAGGGGACGGGCACCCCTCCACTTT. Its protein is CASRADRGRAPLHF.

The chain carries TRBV5-1 and TRBJ1-5; D gene ambiguous. The V gene lost 0 bases and the J gene lost 4 bases, with 8 bases spanning the gap. CDR1 is SGHRS, CDR2 YFSETQ, per germline. This CDR3 has 14 amino acids. CDR3 DNA: TGCGCCAGCAGCTTGGAGGGAGCGAATCAGCCCCAGCATTTT. This codes for CASSLEGANQPQHF.

This chain joins TRBV7-7 and TRBJ1-6; the match to TRBD1 covers 7 bases. This CDR3 has 19 residues. Germline CDR1 reads SSHAT; CDR2 reads FNYEAQ (reference sequence). J gave up 0 bases and V 0 bases, and 8 bases lay outside the gene matches. Here the CDR3 DNA reads TGTGCCAGCAGCTTAGCCCGGGACAGCTCTAGCTCCTATAATTCACCCCTCCACTTT. Protein sequence: CASSLARDSSSSYNSPLHF.

Of note for this clone: One end of the junction is discordant with germline, which a read error may explain. The chain has TRBV27 and TRBJ2-4; maybe TRBD2 (6 bases). The germline gives CDR1 MNHEY, CDR2 SMNVEV (reference sequence). This CDR3 contains 12 residues. CDR3 protein: CASSLIRGLRGF. As DNA, the CDR3 is TGTGCCAGCAGTTTGATTCGCGGACTCCGGGGGTTC.

The rearrangement joins TRBV28 to TRBJ2-1, with 14 bases fitting TRBD2. In germline, CDR1 is MDHEN, CDR2 SYDVKM. This CDR3 has 15 amino acids. V trimming: 4 bases; J trimming: 8 bases; junction bases outside the gene matches: 4. CDR3 sequence: CASSYGLAGGYEQFF. CDR3 DNA: TGTGCCAGCAGTTATGGACTAGCGGGGGGTTATGAGCAGTTCTTC. Full variable domain (remainder filled in from reference TRBV28 and TRBJ2-1): DVKVTQSSRYLVKRTGEKVFLECVQDMDHENMFWYRQDPGLGLRLIYFSYDVKMKEKGDIPEGYSVSREKKERFSLILESASTNQTSMYLCASSYGLAGGYEQFFGPGTRLTVL.

The chain joins TRBV5-1 to TRBJ2-3, with 9 bases matching TRBD2. Germline lookup yields CDR1 SGHRS and CDR2 YFSETQ. The CDR3 contains 17 residues. V was clipped by 1 base and J by 6 bases; unmatched bases: 12. This chain's CDR3 is CASSLPPFGGGVDTQYF. DNA of the CDR3: TGCGCCAGCAGCTTGCCCCCCTTTGGCGGGGGGGTGGATACGCAGTATTTT. The variable domain in full, with the rest retrieved from reference TRBV5-1 and TRBJ2-3, is KAGVTQTPRYLIKTRGQQVTLSCSPISGHRSVSWYQQTPGQGLQFLFEYFSETQRNKGNFPGRFSGRQFSNSRSEMNVSTLELGDSALYLCASSLPPFGGGVDTQYFGPGTRLTVL.

The chain carries TRBV29-1 and TRBJ2-7; maybe TRBD1 (5 bases). V was trimmed by 3 bases and J by 3 bases, leaving 6 bases between them. The germline gives CDR1 SQVTM, CDR2 ANQGSEA. This CDR3 has 11 residues. The CDR3, as DNA: TGCAGCGTTGAGGACATCTACGAGCAGTACTTC. Translation: CSVEDIYEQYF.

The rearrangement joins TRBV28 to TRBJ1-5; D perhaps matches TRBD1 (6 bases). V dropped 6 bases and J dropped 0 bases, with 12 bases sitting between them. CDR1 and CDR2 (germline): MDHEN, SYDVKM. The length of the CDR3 is 15 residues. CDR3 in DNA: TGTGCCAGCAGCTCTGGACAGCTTAGCAATCAGCCCCAGCATTTT. Its translation is CASSSGQLSNQPQHF.

The V gene is TRBV5-8, the J gene TRBJ1-4, with 8 positions matching TRBD1. The CDR3 is 14 residues long. Germline assignment: CDR1 SGHTS and CDR2 YDEGEE. Trimming at V came to 0 bases and at J to 7 bases, leaving 2 bases not matched to a gene. CDR3 loop: CASSLVDRVEKLFF. The CDR3 nucleotides are TGTGCCAGCAGCTTGGTGGACAGGGTTGAAAAACTGTTTTTT. Variable domain in full (rest from reference TRBV5-8 and TRBJ1-4): EAGVTQSPTHLIKTRGQQATLRCSPISGHTSVYWYQQALGLGLQFLLWYDEGEERNRGNFPPRFSGRQFPNYSSELNVNALELEDSALYLCASSLVDRVEKLFFGSGTQLSVL.

The sample holds one count of this clone. The V call is TRBV5-1, the J call TRBJ2-2; D uncertain. The germline V gene has CDR1 SGHRS and CDR2 YFSETQ. V was clipped by 0 bases and J by 5 bases, with 8 bases between them. The CDR3 contains 14 residues. In DNA form, the CDR3 reads TGCGCCAGCAGCTTGGGCTACCGGACCGGGGAGCTGTTTTTT. The encoded protein is CASSLGYRTGELFF.